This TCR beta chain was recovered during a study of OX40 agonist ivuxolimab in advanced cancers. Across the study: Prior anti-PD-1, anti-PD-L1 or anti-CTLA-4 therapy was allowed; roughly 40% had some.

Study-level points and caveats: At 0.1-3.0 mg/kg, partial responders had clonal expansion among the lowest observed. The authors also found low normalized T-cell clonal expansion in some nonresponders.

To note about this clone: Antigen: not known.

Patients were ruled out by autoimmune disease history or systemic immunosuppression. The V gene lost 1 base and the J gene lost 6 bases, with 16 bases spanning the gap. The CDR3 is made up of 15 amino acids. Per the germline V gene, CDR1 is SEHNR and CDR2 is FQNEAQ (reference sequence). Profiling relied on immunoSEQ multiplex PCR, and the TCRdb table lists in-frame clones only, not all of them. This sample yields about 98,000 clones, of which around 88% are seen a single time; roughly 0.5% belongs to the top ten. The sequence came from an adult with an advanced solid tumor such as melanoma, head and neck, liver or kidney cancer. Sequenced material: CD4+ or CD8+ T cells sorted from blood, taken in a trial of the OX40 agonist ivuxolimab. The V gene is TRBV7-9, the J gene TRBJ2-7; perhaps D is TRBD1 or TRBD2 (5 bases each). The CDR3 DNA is TGTGCCAGCAGCTTAGTAGTGGGGGTGGTGCGCGAGCAGTACTTC. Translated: CASSLVVGVVREQYF.